Shown below are 21 T cell receptor beta chains from a single sample sequenced in a study of shared clonotypes between healthy human individuals. The assay was immunoSEQ multiplex PCR, and TCRdb's table has in-frame clones only and misses some. The data contain about 480,000 clones, roughly 79% of them seen just once; the ten biggest clones take up around 13%. Sequenced material: PBMCs. Receptor source: a woman between 35 and 50 years old in good health. Some clones in this sample may be carry-over from other donors' samples.

The V and J genes are TRBV6-4 and TRBJ2-1, with D unclear. V lost 6 bases and J 6 bases, leaving 15 bases between the germline ends. The CDR3 contains 14 residues. Germline assignment: CDR1 MRHNA and CDR2 SNTAGT. The CDR3 sequence: CASSASMEFNEQFF. CDR3 sequence (DNA): TGTGCCAGCAGCGCCTCAATGGAGTTCAATGAGCAGTTCTTC.

This clone occurred once. This sequence joins TRBV19 and TRBJ2-3, with unresolved D. V was clipped by 4 bases and J by 2 bases, with 4 bases between them. Germline V gene sequence: CDR1 LNHDA, CDR2 SQIVND (reference sequence). The CDR3 consists of 12 residues. The DNA of the CDR3 is TGTGCCAGTAGTACCACCACAGATACGCAGTATTTT. It translates to CASSTTTDTQYF. Supplemented by reference TRBV19 and TRBJ2-3, the full variable domain reads DGGITQSPKYLFRKEGQNVTLSCEQNLNHDAMYWYRQDPGQGLRLIYYSQIVNDFQKGDIAEGYSVSREKKESFPLTVTSAQKNPTAFYLCASSTTTDTQYFGPGTRLTVL.

The table lists this clone with a count of one. V and J are TRBV4-1 and TRBJ2-1; D not certain. The CDR3 length is 14 residues. The V gene lost 1 base and the J gene lost 6 bases, with 10 bases spanning the gap. The germline V gene encodes CDR1 MGHRA and CDR2 YSYEKL. The CDR3 bases are TGCGCCAGCAGCCAAGTTGGCGGACGCAATGAGCAGTTCTTC. This codes for CASSQVGGRNEQFF.

This chain connects TRBV5-8 to TRBJ2-3; D unclear. Trimming shortened V by 4 bases and J by 1 base, and 16 bases separated the two germline ends. The CDR3 is 16 residues long. CDR1 and CDR2 (germline): SGHTS, YDEGEE. This chain's CDR3 is CASSRLRSTRTDTQYF. The CDR3 DNA reads as TGTGCCAGCAGCCGCCTCCGGTCCACCCGCACAGATACGCAGTATTTT.

The chain is built from TRBV27 and TRBJ2-7, with D unresolved. Germline V gives CDR1 MNHEY, CDR2 SMNVEV (reference sequence). Trimming took off 2 bases at V and 2 bases at J, with 10 bases between the two ends. There are 14 residues in the CDR3. The chain's CDR3 is CASSLRLDAYEQYF. The CDR3 region has the DNA TGTGCCAGCAGTTTAAGACTGGACGCCTACGAGCAGTACTTC.

This clone was found a few times. The chain uses TRBV29-1 and TRBJ1-1, with 9 bases fitting TRBD1. V lost 7 bases and J lost 2; bases outside the gene matches: 5. The CDR3 is 13 amino acids. Germline V CDR1 and CDR2: SQVTM, ANQGSEA. In nucleotides, the CDR3 is TGCAGCGCAATGACAGGGGGAAACACTGAAGCTTTCTTT. It translates to CSAMTGGNTEAFF.

The chain links TRBV6-5 to TRBJ1-2; D unresolved. The CDR3 is 15 residues long. The V end was cut by 0 bases, the J end by 6 bases, with 14 bases between. Looked up from germline, CDR1 is MNHEY and CDR2 is SVGAGI. CDR3: CASSYSGRTEDGYTF. Here the CDR3 DNA reads TGTGCCAGCAGTTACTCAGGCAGGACCGAGGATGGCTACACCTTC.

The chain uses TRBV5-5 and TRBJ2-7, with 7 nucleotides matching TRBD2. In germline, CDR1 is SGHKS, CDR2 YYEKEE (reference sequence). J was trimmed by 4 bases and V by 0 bases; bases with no gene match: 7. The CDR3 is 15 residues long. The CDR3 sequence is CASSLGLAEWYEQYF. The DNA of the CDR3 is TGTGCCAGCAGCTTGGGACTAGCTGAATGGTACGAGCAGTACTTC.

The chain has TRBV7-3 and TRBJ1-2, with D possibly matching TRBD1 (6 bases). The CDR3 has 13 amino acids. CDR1 and CDR2 (germline): SGHTA, FQGTGA. The V and J ends lost 2 bases and 8 bases respectively, with 12 bases between them. CDR3 DNA: TGTGCCAGCAGCTTATGGTCAGGGGCCGGCTACACCTTC. Residues: CASSLWSGAGYTF.

The chain employs TRBV19 and TRBJ2-1; 10 positions agree with TRBD2. V gave up 1 base and J gave up 3 bases; unmatched junction bases: 9. CDR1 and CDR2 from the germline V gene are LNHDA and SQIVND (reference sequence). The CDR3 sequence is 18 residues long. For the CDR3, the DNA is TGTGCCAGTAGTATAGGGGGGTACCTAGCGGGAGACTACAATGAGCAGTTCTTC. It is translated as CASSIGGYLAGDYNEQFF. Drawing the rest from reference TRBV19 and TRBJ2-1, the complete variable domain is DGGITQSPKYLFRKEGQNVTLSCEQNLNHDAMYWYRQDPGQGLRLIYYSQIVNDFQKGDIAEGYSVSREKKESFPLTVTSAQKNPTAFYLCASSIGGYLAGDYNEQFFGPGTRLTVL.

The chain couples TRBV28 to TRBJ2-3; 13 nucleotides agree with TRBD2. In germline, CDR1 is MDHEN, CDR2 SYDVKM. Trimming at V came to 8 bases and at J to 9 bases, leaving 8 bases not matched to a gene. The CDR3 contains 14 residues. In DNA form, the CDR3 reads TGTGCCAGCTGGACTAGCGGGAGTAGGGGAACGCAGTATTTT. Protein sequence: CASWTSGSRGTQYF.

This chain links TRBV4-2 with TRBJ2-2; the match to TRBD2 covers 9 bases. The CDR3 loop spans 19 amino acids. The J segment lost 3 bases and the V segment lost 1 base, leaving 12 bases of the junction unmatched. CDR1 is LGHNA and CDR2 is YNFKEQ in the germline V gene. The CDR3 DNA follows: TGTGCCAGCAGCCAAGTTAATCCCGGATTAGCGGGGGACACCGGGGAGCTGTTTTTT. It codes for CASSQVNPGLAGDTGELFF.

This sequence joins TRBV30 and TRBJ2-7; 15 nucleotides align to TRBD2. This CDR3 comprises 15 residues. Germline CDR1 GTSNPN, CDR2 SVGIG (reference sequence). Trimming removed 4 bases from V and 5 bases from J; junction bases left unmatched: 6. As DNA, the CDR3 is TGTGCCTGGACCGGGACTAGCGGGAGGATCAACGAGCAGTACTTC. Its protein is CAWTGTSGRINEQYF.

The genes are TRBV6-6 and TRBJ1-2; D remains ambiguous. This CDR3 contains 10 residues. Germline CDR1 is MNHNY and CDR2 is SVGAGI (reference sequence). V was cut by 1 base and J by 6 bases, with 0 bases left in between. The CDR3 loop reads CASSYYGYTF. The CDR3 DNA reads TGTGCCAGCAGTTACTATGGCTACACCTTC.

The chain combines TRBV4-1 with TRBJ2-4, with 7 nucleotides matching TRBD1. Looked up from germline, CDR1 is MGHRA and CDR2 is YSYEKL. After removal of 4 bases from V and 3 bases from J, the junction contained 27 bases not matched to a gene. This CDR3 spans 22 amino acids. CDR3: CASSRSPLAGTDPSRGKNIQYF. CDR3 bases: TGCGCCAGCAGCCGATCGCCCCTGGCCGGGACAGACCCTTCAAGGGGCAAAAACATTCAGTACTTC.

J is TRBJ2-1 and V is TRBV2, with no clear D. The V end lost 5 bases, the J end lost 7 bases, and 15 bases lay between the germline ends. Germline V CDR1 and CDR2: SNHLY, FYNNEI. The CDR3 loop spans 14 amino acids. The CDR3 here is CASSLRNLRNEQFF. The CDR3 coding sequence is TGTGCCAGCAGTCTTCGGAACTTACGTAATGAGCAGTTCTTC.

This clone occurred once. V gene TRBV28 combines with J gene TRBJ1-4; no clear D gene. V was pared by 6 bases and J by 4 bases, with 6 bases between. Germline-derived CDR1 and CDR2 are MDHEN and SYDVKM. This CDR3 is built from 12 residues. The CDR3 sequence is CASSTNNEKLFF. The CDR3 nucleotides are TGTGCCAGCAGCACCAATAATGAAAAACTGTTTTTT.

The J gene is TRBJ2-3, the V gene TRBV7-3, with 12 bases lining up with TRBD2. Germline V CDR1 and CDR2: SGHTA, FQGTGA. The CDR3 sequence is 15 residues long. Trimming at V came to 5 bases and at J to 4 bases, leaving 4 bases not matched to a gene. The CDR3 region has the DNA TGTGCCAGCAGCAGTACTAGCGGGAGGCCAGATACGCAGTATTTT. The encoded protein is CASSSTSGRPDTQYF.

The chain recombines TRBV6-1 with TRBJ1-5, with 7 bases aligning to TRBD1. The CDR3 has 16 amino acids. Germline values: CDR1 MNHNS, CDR2 SASEGT. V was clipped by 4 bases and J by 0 bases; unmatched bases: 6. The CDR3 loop is CASSVVAGGSNQPQHF. The CDR3 DNA follows: TGTGCCAGCAGTGTTGTTGCAGGGGGTAGCAATCAGCCCCAGCATTTT.

The rearrangement links TRBV5-1 to TRBJ2-5, with 8 nucleotides matching TRBD2. The CDR3 consists of 16 residues. Germline assignment: CDR1 SGHRS and CDR2 YFSETQ. Trimming at V came to 0 bases and at J to 4 bases, leaving 8 bases not matched to a gene. CDR3 residues: CASSLAKSGGRETQYF. The CDR3 nucleotides are TGCGCCAGCAGCTTGGCCAAATCGGGGGGGCGAGAGACCCAGTACTTC. The whole variable domain, remainder taken from reference TRBV5-1 and TRBJ2-5, is KAGVTQTPRYLIKTRGQQVTLSCSPISGHRSVSWYQQTPGQGLQFLFEYFSETQRNKGNFPGRFSGRQFSNSRSEMNVSTLELGDSALYLCASSLAKSGGRETQYFGPGTRLLVL.

This sequence joins TRBV7-2 and TRBJ2-5, with 15 bases lining up with TRBD2. CDR3 size: 19 residues. Germline V gene sequence: CDR1 SGHTA, CDR2 FQGNSA. The V gene end was trimmed by 5 bases and the J gene end by 4 bases; junction bases not matched to a gene: 14. Written as DNA, the CDR3 is TGTGCCAGCAGCCCCGGACTAGCGGGAGGGCCGGGTTTTGGAGAGACCCAGTACTTC. Residues: CASSPGLAGGPGFGETQYF.